Below, 32 T cell receptor beta chains from the same sample are listed, as sequenced in a study of regulatory T cells in long-lasting Graves disease. Construction of TCR beta libraries relied on iRepertoire HTBI primers and on Arm-PCR targeting CDR3 regions. TCRdb analysed the multiplex PCR reads with MiXCR anew, one entry per CDR3 protein. The sample carries 350,000 to 450,000 distinct CDR3 sequences, under 15% recorded once. This sample's time point: newly diagnosed GD, antithyroid drugs for less than 3 months. There was RNA extracted from PBMCs, and the TCR library was made from it. A further study also used this sample, focusing on T cells in Graves' hyperthyroidism and ophthalmopathy.

The sample in question was peripheral blood mononuclear cells (PBMCs), obtained at new diagnosis, from a patient treated with antithyroid drugs. The receptor set was obtained from a woman in her 30s with Graves disease.

This clonotype was found many times. This chain links TRBV11-2 with TRBJ2-1; 8 bases line up with TRBD2. The V gene end was trimmed by 5 bases and the J gene end by 8 bases; junction bases not matched to a gene: 8. The CDR3 has 14 amino acids. Germline-derived CDR1 and CDR2 are SGHAT and FQNNGV. CDR3 in amino acids: CASSTGLEFDEQFF. CDR3 bases: TGTGCCAGCAGCACGGGACTAGAATTCGATGAGCAGTTCTTC.

V gene TRBV28 combines with J gene TRBJ1-6, with TRBD1 identical over 7 bases. Germline loops: CDR1 MDHEN, CDR2 SYDVKM. The V gene end was trimmed by 6 bases and the J gene end by 3 bases; junction bases not matched to a gene: 5. The CDR3 consists of 15 residues. The CDR3: CASRVQGYYNSPLHF. CDR3 nucleotide sequence: TGTGCCAGCAGAGTACAGGGGTACTATAATTCACCCCTCCACTTT.

This clonotype was recorded at least ten times. The CDR3, as DNA: TGCAGTGCGAGGGACAGCGCCCAGTCTCACGAGCAGTACTTC. Translation: CSARDSAQSHEQYF. The rearrangement joins TRBV20-1 to TRBJ2-7; 7 bases align to TRBD1. This CDR3 is built from 14 residues. Per the germline V gene, CDR1 is DFQATT and CDR2 is SNEGSKA (reference sequence). V shed 6 bases and J 5 bases; nucleotides not matched to a gene: 13.

There are many counts of this clonotype. The chain has TRBV3-1 and TRBJ2-7; unclear D gene. Looked up from germline, CDR1 is LGHDT and CDR2 is YNNKEL (reference sequence). CDR3 length: 11 residues. V was pared by 2 bases and J by 7 bases, with 6 bases between. This CDR3 reads CASSQSREQYF. The CDR3 DNA reads as TGTGCCAGCAGCCAAAGTCGGGAGCAGTACTTC.

This clonotype was observed many times. The chain recombines TRBV2 with TRBJ2-1; 7 positions agree with TRBD1. J lost 6 bases, V lost 11 bases, and 7 bases had no gene match. Germline V gene sequence: CDR1 SNHLY, CDR2 FYNNEI. The CDR3 is 12 amino acids. The CDR3 DNA follows: TGTGCCTACCTGGGACAGCGCAATGAGCAGTTCTTC. Amino acids: CAYLGQRNEQFF.

The DNA for the CDR3 is TGTGCCACCACGAGGGGGGGGGCCAACGTCCTGACTTTC. Its protein product is CATTRGGANVLTF. J is TRBJ2-6 and V is TRBV28; D possibly corresponds to TRBD1 (6 bases). This CDR3 is built from 13 residues. Trimming stripped 10 bases from V and 4 bases from J, with 11 bases between. Germline V gives CDR1 MDHEN, CDR2 SYDVKM.

This clonotype was counted many times. The chain carries TRBV30 and TRBJ1-6; the match to TRBD1 covers 9 bases. The CDR3 length is 14 residues. With 3 bases clipped from V and 8 bases from J, the junction kept 5 bases outside the gene matches. CDR1 is GTSNPN, CDR2 SVGIG, per germline (reference sequence). The chain's CDR3 is CAWSWTGDDSPLHF. DNA for the CDR3: TGTGCCTGGAGCTGGACAGGGGATGATTCACCCCTCCACTTT. Variable domain in full (rest from reference TRBV30 and TRBJ1-6): SQTIHQWPATLVQPVGSPLSLECTVEGTSNPNLYWYRQAAGRGLQLLFYSVGIGQISSEVPQNLSASRPQDRQFILSSKKLLLSDSGFYLCAWSWTGDDSPLHFGNGTRLTVT.

This clonotype was recorded at least ten times. The chain uses TRBV28 and TRBJ2-7, with 8 bases aligning to TRBD1. J gave up 1 base and V 8 bases, and 7 bases lay outside the gene matches. This CDR3 has 14 residues. Germline lookup yields CDR1 MDHEN and CDR2 SYDVKM. CDR3 in DNA: TGTGCCAGCCACCCAGGACAGGGTTCCTACGAGCAGTACTTC. This sequence encodes CASHPGQGSYEQYF.

In its sample, this clonotype was seen many times. V gene TRBV6-1 combines with J gene TRBJ1-2; 7 nucleotides agree with TRBD1. This CDR3 contains 13 residues. V lost 2 bases, J lost 4 bases, and 1 base stayed unmatched. The germline gives CDR1 MNHNS, CDR2 SASEGT. The CDR3 spells CASSEQGVYGYTF. The CDR3 nucleotides read TGTGCCAGCAGTGAACAGGGGGTCTATGGCTACACCTTC.

This clonotype was seen many times. The chain carries TRBV5-1 and TRBJ1-1; D possibly corresponds to TRBD1 (6 bases). V was trimmed by 2 bases and J by 1 base, leaving 12 bases between them. CDR1 is SGHRS and CDR2 is YFSETQ in the germline V gene. This CDR3 has 15 residues. CDR3 amino acids: CASSFSGQENTEAFF. The CDR3 DNA reads TGCGCCAGCAGCTTTTCGGGACAAGAGAACACTGAAGCTTTCTTT.

This clonotype was counted at least ten times. This chain connects TRBV2 to TRBJ2-7; TRBD1 matches at 9 bases. The V segment lost 6 bases and the J segment 3 bases; nucleotides outside the gene matches: 9. The CDR3 sequence is 15 residues long. Germline V gene lookup returns CDR1 SNHLY and CDR2 FYNNEI. The CDR3 region has the DNA TGTGCCAGCAGGTCGGACAGGGGCGGCCTCTACGAGCAGTACTTC. Its protein product is CASRSDRGGLYEQYF. Full variable domain (remainder filled in from reference TRBV2 and TRBJ2-7): EPEVTQTPSHQVTQMGQEVILRCVPISNHLYFYWYRQILGQKVEFLVSFYNNEISEKSEIFDDQFSVERPDGSNFTLKIRSTKLEDSAMYFCASRSDRGGLYEQYFGPGTRLTVT.

This clonotype was recorded at least ten times. The V and J genes are TRBV12-3 or TRBV12-4 and TRBJ2-5; 7 bases are a match to TRBD1. This CDR3 contains 16 residues. Unmatched junction bases numbered 11, after V lost 5 bases and J lost 2 bases. The CDR3 coding sequence is TGTGCCAGCAGTGCCCCCGACAGGGTGTGGCAAGAGACCCAGTACTTC. Its translation: CASSAPDRVWQETQYF.

This chain's CDR3 is CATSVGAGESVDEQYF. The CDR3 DNA is TGTGCCACCAGTGTAGGAGCGGGAGAGAGTGTTGACGAGCAGTACTTC. The chain combines TRBV24-1 with TRBJ2-7, with 8 bases aligning to TRBD2. V shed 5 bases, J shed 5 bases, and the junction held 13 bases outside the gene matches. The germline V gene has CDR1 KGHDR and CDR2 SFDVKD. This CDR3 is built from 16 residues.

The J gene is TRBJ1-1, the V gene TRBV5-4; the match to TRBD1 covers 7 bases. Trimming at V came to 4 bases and at J to 6 bases, leaving 12 bases not matched to a gene. From germline, CDR1 is SGHNT and CDR2 YYREEE (reference sequence). This CDR3 region has 15 residues. The CDR3 DNA is TGTGCCAGCAGCCCGTTCGCAGGACAGGAATCTGAAGCTTTCTTT. Its protein product is CASSPFAGQESEAFF. The complete variable domain, with remaining parts taken from reference TRBV5-4 and TRBJ1-1, reads ETGVTQSPTHLIKTRGQQVTLRCSSQSGHNTVSWYQQALGQGPQFIFQYYREEENGRGNFPPRFSGLQFPNYSSELNVNALELDDSALYLCASSPFAGQESEAFFGQGTRLTVV.

This clonotype was found a few times. The chain links TRBV28 to TRBJ2-1, with 10 bases fitting TRBD2. The CDR3 sequence is 14 residues long. CDR1 and CDR2 from the germline V gene are MDHEN and SYDVKM. V trimming: 2 bases; J trimming: 8 bases; junction bases outside the gene matches: 3. The CDR3 loop reads CASSLELAGDEQFF. In nucleotides, the CDR3 is TGTGCCAGCAGTTTAGAGCTAGCGGGGGATGAGCAGTTCTTC.

This clonotype was detected ten times or more. The rearrangement joins TRBV3-1 to TRBJ1-6; TRBD1 is a possible D gene (6 bases). The ends were cut back, 8 bases at V and 7 bases at J, with 12 bases in the middle. The CDR3 is 13 residues long. The V gene's germline CDR1 is LGHDT and CDR2 YNNKEL (reference sequence). CDR3 loop: CASQGWENSPLHF. As DNA, the CDR3 is TGTGCCAGCCAGGGGTGGGAAAATTCACCCCTCCACTTT.

There are many counts of this clonotype. The chain couples TRBV20-1 to TRBJ2-1; 7 positions match TRBD2. The CDR3 runs to 14 residues. V lost 8 bases to trimming and J lost 8 bases; unmatched junction nucleotides: 15. The V gene's germline CDR1 is DFQATT and CDR2 SNEGSKA (reference sequence). The DNA of the CDR3 is TGCAGTCGCCCGGGGGGAGGTGTTTCGGATGAGCAGTTCTTC. Protein: CSRPGGGVSDEQFF.

V and J are TRBV24-1 and TRBJ1-5; tentative D call: TRBD1 (6 bases). The V end lost 5 bases, the J end lost 4 bases, and 14 bases lay between the germline ends. This CDR3 comprises 15 residues. Germline V gene sequence: CDR1 KGHDR, CDR2 SFDVKD. The CDR3 bases are TGTGCCACCAGTGGTTTAAACAGGGTAAATCAGCCCCAGCATTTT. This sequence encodes CATSGLNRVNQPQHF.

CDR3 bases: TGTGCCAGCAGCTTTACTAGAAACACCATATATTTT. It codes for CASSFTRNTIYF. V gene TRBV5-5 combines with J gene TRBJ1-3, with D hard to call. Germline assignment: CDR1 SGHKS and CDR2 YYEKEE (reference sequence). The length of the CDR3 is 12 residues. V was clipped by 2 bases and J by 5 bases, with 5 bases between them.

This clonotype has ten or more counts. The gene calls are TRBV5-1 and TRBJ1-1; 7 bases line up with TRBD1. V dropped 4 bases and J dropped 4; count of bases not matched to a gene: 10. CDR1 and CDR2 from the germline V gene are SGHRS and YFSETQ. The CDR3 loop spans 15 amino acids. The DNA of the CDR3 is TGCGCCAGCAGCAGGGACAGCCTAGTCGGCACTGAAGCTTTCTTT. Its protein product is CASSRDSLVGTEAFF. Combining the CDR3 with reference TRBV5-1 and TRBJ1-1 gives the whole variable domain KAGVTQTPRYLIKTRGQQVTLSCSPISGHRSVSWYQQTPGQGLQFLFEYFSETQRNKGNFPGRFSGRQFSNSRSEMNVSTLELGDSALYLCASSRDSLVGTEAFFGQGTRLTVV.

The chain employs TRBV3-1 and TRBJ2-1, with 11 nucleotides matching TRBD2. There are 18 residues in the CDR3. CDR1 and CDR2 (germline): LGHDT, YNNKEL (reference sequence). V dropped 0 bases and J dropped 2; count of bases not matched to a gene: 6. CDR3 region: CASSQDSLAGGPYNEQFF. The CDR3 DNA is TGTGCCAGCAGCCAAGATAGCTTAGCGGGGGGGCCCTACAATGAGCAGTTCTTC.

The V call is TRBV29-1, the J call TRBJ1-2; D uncertain. This CDR3 is 14 amino acids long. Germline V gene lookup returns CDR1 SQVTM and CDR2 ANQGSEA. V lost 0 bases, J lost 0 bases, and 8 bases lay in between. In DNA, the CDR3 is TGCAGCGTTGAAGAGCGGGAAACTAACTATGGCTACACCTTC. As protein: CSVEERETNYGYTF.

This clonotype was counted many times. The J gene is TRBJ1-2, the V gene TRBV28, with a tentative D call TRBD1 (5 bases). The CDR3 totals 14 residues. Germline CDR1 reads MDHEN; CDR2 reads SYDVKM. V gave up 1 base and J gave up 6 bases, with 12 bases separating them. The CDR3 coding sequence is TGTGCCAGCAGTTTATTCGGGACCTCTAATGGCTACACCTTC. It codes for CASSLFGTSNGYTF.

Ten or more counts support this clonotype. The V gene is TRBV11-2, the J gene TRBJ2-7; TRBD1 matches 11 bases. V trimming: 5 bases; J trimming: 5 bases; junction bases outside the gene matches: 8. The CDR3 runs to 15 residues. Germline V gene lookup returns CDR1 SGHAT and CDR2 FQNNGV. The DNA of the CDR3 is TGTGCCAGCAGCCCCGGGGACAGGGGGGTCCACGAGCAGTACTTC. Translation gives CASSPGDRGVHEQYF.

Note on this clonotype: The junction and the germline gene differ at one end; a read error may be behind it. The genes are TRBV6-1 and TRBJ1-2; D might be TRBD1 (5 bases). Germline CDR1 MNHNS, CDR2 SASEGT. The CDR3 extends over 14 amino acids. CDR3 coding DNA: TGTGCCAGCAGGAAGGGACGGCTGAACTCTGGCTACACCTTC. It encodes CASRKGRLNSGYTF.

This clonotype came up many times. J is TRBJ2-3 and V is TRBV4-1; possible D gene TRBD1, 5 bases. Germline CDR1 and CDR2: MGHRA and YSYEKL. Trimming stripped 1 base from V and 8 bases from J, with 10 bases between. The CDR3 extends over 13 amino acids. In DNA, the CDR3 is TGCGCCAGCAGCCAAGGGGGCTTTGCTACGCAGTATTTT. This sequence encodes CASSQGGFATQYF.

This clonotype was seen at least ten times. V is TRBV6-1 and J is TRBJ2-5; 8 bases are a match to TRBD1. CDR3 length: 13 amino acids. After removal of 6 bases from V and 5 bases from J, the junction contained 5 bases not matched to a gene. Germline lookup yields CDR1 MNHNS and CDR2 SASEGT. CDR3: CASSQGAEETQYF. CDR3 DNA: TGTGCCAGCAGCCAGGGGGCTGAGGAGACCCAGTACTTC.

This clonotype has a count of ten or more. The chain combines TRBV9 with TRBJ1-1; possible D gene TRBD1, 5 bases. The CDR3 covers 13 residues. V lost 4 bases, J lost 1 base, and 8 bases lay in between. Germline CDR1 SGDLS, CDR2 YYNGEE. The CDR3 is CASSNTGNTEAFF. DNA of the CDR3: TGTGCCAGCAGCAATACAGGGAACACTGAAGCTTTCTTT.

This clonotype has just one count. The rearrangement uses TRBV4-2 and TRBJ2-5; 9 nucleotides agree with TRBD2. The germline gives CDR1 LGHNA, CDR2 YNFKEQ. Unmatched junction bases numbered 12, after V lost 5 bases and J lost 5 bases. The CDR3 is 16 residues long. The CDR3 region is CASSTIAGEVWETQYF. CDR3 coding DNA: TGTGCCAGCAGCACGATAGCGGGAGAAGTTTGGGAGACCCAGTACTTC.

The chain carries TRBV7-3 and TRBJ1-1, with unresolved D. V was clipped by 0 bases and J by 0 bases, with 11 bases between them. The CDR3 has 16 amino acids. Germline CDR1 is SGHTA and CDR2 is FQGTGA. In nucleotides, the CDR3 is TGTGCCAGCAGCTTAACGAATCGGGTAATGAACACTGAAGCTTTCTTT. This codes for CASSLTNRVMNTEAFF. Drawing the rest from reference TRBV7-3 and TRBJ1-1, the complete variable domain is GAGVSQTPSNKVTEKGKYVELRCDPISGHTALYWYRQSLGQGPEFLIYFQGTGAADDSGLPNDRFFAVRPEGSVSTLKIQRTERGDSAVYLCASSLTNRVMNTEAFFGQGTRLTVV.

This clonotype was counted only a few times. A single base is all that separates this from a far larger clone, so a read error is likely. As DNA, the CDR3 is TGTGCCATCAGTTACGAGGCAGGGCACACAGATACGCAGTATTTT. Its protein product is CAISYEAGHTDTQYF. The V and J genes are TRBV10-3 and TRBJ2-3; tentative D call: TRBD1 (5 bases). V was cut by 5 bases and J by 2 bases, with 14 bases left in between. Germline V gene sequence: CDR1 ENHRY, CDR2 SYGVKD. There are 15 residues in the CDR3.

This clonotype was observed many times. The rearrangement uses TRBV7-9 and TRBJ2-3; TRBD2 might be the D (6 bases). Germline V lookup: CDR1 SEHNR, CDR2 FQNEAQ (reference sequence). The CDR3 spans 16 residues. Trimming stripped 5 bases from V and 0 bases from J, with 15 bases between. The CDR3 is CASSLHPGESTDTQYF. CDR3 nucleotide sequence: TGTGCCAGCAGCCTCCATCCGGGAGAGAGCACAGATACGCAGTATTTT.